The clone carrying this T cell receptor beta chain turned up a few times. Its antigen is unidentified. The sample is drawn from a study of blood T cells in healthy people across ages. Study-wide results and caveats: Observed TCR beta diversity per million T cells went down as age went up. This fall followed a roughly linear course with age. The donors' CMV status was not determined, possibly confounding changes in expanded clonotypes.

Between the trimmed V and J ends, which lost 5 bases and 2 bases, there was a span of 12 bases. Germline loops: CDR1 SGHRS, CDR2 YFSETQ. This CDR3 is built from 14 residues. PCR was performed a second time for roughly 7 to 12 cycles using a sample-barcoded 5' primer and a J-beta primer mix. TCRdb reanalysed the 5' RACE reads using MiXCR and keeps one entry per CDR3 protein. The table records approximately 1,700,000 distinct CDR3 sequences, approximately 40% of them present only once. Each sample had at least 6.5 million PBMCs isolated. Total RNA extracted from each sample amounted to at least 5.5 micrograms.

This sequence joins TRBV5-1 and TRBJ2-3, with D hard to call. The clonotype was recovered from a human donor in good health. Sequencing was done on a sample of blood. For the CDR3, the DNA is TGCGCCAGCAGTCCGAAGATCTCCACAGATACGCAGTATTTT. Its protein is CASSPKISTDTQYF.